This entry lists 26 T cell receptor beta chains sequenced from one sample in a study of control samples from healthy donors and cancer patients. Assay: immunoSEQ multiplex PCR; the TCRdb copy retains only in-frame clones and omits some. The sample has about 92,000 clones, approximately 82% seen once; the top ten hold about 10%. Sequencing was done on a sample of blood. These receptors all come from a woman aged 60-75 years in good health.

The genes are TRBV28 and TRBJ2-1, with 7 bases identical to TRBD1. This CDR3 contains 16 residues. The J segment lost 5 bases and the V segment lost 3 bases, leaving 10 bases of the junction unmatched. Germline loops: CDR1 MDHEN, CDR2 SYDVKM. CDR3 protein: CASSLGRGGPNNEQFF. CDR3 coding DNA: TGTGCCAGCAGTTTGGGCCGAGGGGGCCCAAACAATGAGCAGTTCTTC.

J is TRBJ1-1 and V is TRBV29-1; D not resolved. Germline values: CDR1 SQVTM, CDR2 ANQGSEA. The CDR3 has 11 residues. CDR3 sequence reads: CSYHLNTEAFF. DNA for the CDR3: TGCAGTTATCATCTGAACACTGAAGCTTTCTTT.

This sequence joins TRBV6-5 and TRBJ1-1; D remains unclear. Germline values: CDR1 MNHEY, CDR2 SVGAGI. The CDR3 length is 14 residues. Trimming removed 2 bases at V and 0 bases at J, with 7 bases between. The CDR3 coding sequence is TGTGCCAGCAGTTACCTGGGGATGAACACTGAAGCTTTCTTT. Translation gives CASSYLGMNTEAFF.

The chain employs TRBV10-3 and TRBJ2-6; D may match TRBD1 or TRBD2 (5 bases each). V was cut by 8 bases and J by 0 bases, with 5 bases left in between. CDR3 length: 13 residues. Germline V gene sequence: CDR1 ENHRY, CDR2 SYGVKD. CDR3 nucleotide sequence: TGTGCCATCGGGGGCTCTGGGGCCAACGTCCTGACTTTC. This sequence encodes CAIGGSGANVLTF.

The CDR3 DNA reads as TGTGCCACCTCGAGGTTAGGGTACGAGCAGTACTTC. Protein: CATSRLGYEQYF. The chain recombines TRBV24-1 with TRBJ2-7; D not certain. V lost 9 bases to trimming and J lost 4 bases, with 12 bases between them. CDR3 length: 12 residues. The germline gives CDR1 KGHDR, CDR2 SFDVKD.

The gene calls are TRBV3-1 (or the pseudogene TRBV3-2) and TRBJ2-7; 10 positions match TRBD2. This CDR3 has 16 residues. Per the germline V gene, CDR1 is LGHDT and CDR2 is YNNKEL (reference sequence). V trimming: 1 base; J trimming: 3 bases; junction bases outside the gene matches: 6. The CDR3, as DNA: TGTGCCAGCAGCCAAGTTTTGGCTAGCGGGAGCTACGAGCAGTACTTC. It is translated as CASSQVLASGSYEQYF.

The V gene is TRBV6-1, the J gene TRBJ2-3; 11 nucleotides match TRBD1. The CDR3 is made up of 16 amino acids. After removal of 2 bases from V and 3 bases from J, the junction contained 4 bases not matched to a gene. The germline gives CDR1 MNHNS, CDR2 SASEGT. The CDR3 bases are TGTGCCAGCAGTGAACTGGGGACAGGGGGAACAGATACGCAGTATTTT. This translates into CASSELGTGGTDTQYF.

The chain joins TRBV12-3 or TRBV12-4 to TRBJ1-4; D is undetermined. Between the trimmed V and J ends, which lost 0 bases and 8 bases, there was a span of 7 bases. This CDR3 spans 13 amino acids. The CDR3 nucleotides are TGTGCCAGCAGTTTAGCGCTAATAGAAAAACTGTTTTTT. It codes for CASSLALIEKLFF.

V usage is TRBV28 and J usage is TRBJ1-5, with a possible D match to TRBD1 (5 bases). CDR3 length: 15 amino acids. Trimming took off 6 bases at V and 2 bases at J, with 14 bases between the two ends. Germline-derived CDR1 and CDR2 are MDHEN and SYDVKM. The CDR3 here is CASRRGGPGNQPQHF. The DNA for the CDR3 is TGTGCCAGCAGGCGGGGGGGTCCAGGCAATCAGCCCCAGCATTTT. Full variable domain (remainder filled in from reference TRBV28 and TRBJ1-5): DVKVTQSSRYLVKRTGEKVFLECVQDMDHENMFWYRQDPGLGLRLIYFSYDVKMKEKGDIPEGYSVSREKKERFSLILESASTNQTSMYLCASRRGGPGNQPQHFGDGTRLSIL.

The chain couples TRBV7-9 to TRBJ2-2; 12 positions agree with TRBD2. Germline V gene sequence: CDR1 SEHNR, CDR2 FQNEAQ (reference sequence). This CDR3 contains 15 residues. The ends lost 10 bases at V and 6 bases at J; junction bases unmatched: 9. CDR3 amino acids: CATHRLAGAPGELFF. DNA for the CDR3: TGTGCCACGCATCGACTAGCGGGAGCCCCCGGGGAGCTGTTTTTT. Drawing the rest from reference TRBV7-9 and TRBJ2-2, the complete variable domain is DTGVSQNPRHKITKRGQNVTFRCDPISEHNRLYWYRQTLGQGPEFLTYFQNEAQLEKSRLLSDRFSAERPKGSFSTLEIQRTEQGDSAMYLCATHRLAGAPGELFFGEGSRLTVL.

The V and J genes are TRBV18 and TRBJ1-1; unclear D gene. Germline CDR1 KGHSH, CDR2 LQKENI. With 3 bases removed from V and 0 bases from J, the gap between germline ends came to 5 bases. The CDR3 is 13 amino acids. DNA of the CDR3: TGTGCCAGCTCACCGAATATGAACACTGAAGCTTTCTTT. Its protein is CASSPNMNTEAFF.

The chain joins TRBV15 to TRBJ1-1; D remains ambiguous. The CDR3 runs to 12 residues. The germline V and J ends were trimmed by 8 bases and 0 bases, with 7 bases remaining between them. CDR1 and CDR2 from the germline V gene are LNHNV and YYDKDF (reference sequence). CDR3 bases: TGTGCCACCGGGGAGTTGAACACTGAAGCTTTCTTT. Amino acid sequence: CATGELNTEAFF.

The CDR3 DNA follows: TGTGCCAGCAGCGTACTGGCAGACAGGGTTGAAGAGACCCAGTACTTC. This translates into CASSVLADRVEETQYF. This chain uses TRBV9 with TRBJ2-5; 7 bases fit TRBD1. This CDR3 region has 16 residues. The germline V gene encodes CDR1 SGDLS and CDR2 YYNGEE. V lost 1 base and J lost 3; bases outside the gene matches: 9.

The chain carries TRBV5-6 and TRBJ2-1; 10 bases match TRBD2. The CDR3 covers 16 residues. V shed 3 bases and J 9 bases; nucleotides not matched to a gene: 12. Germline CDR1 reads SGHDT; CDR2 reads YYEEEE. The CDR3 here is CASSWALAGVRGEQFF. CDR3 bases: TGTGCCAGCAGCTGGGCCCTAGCGGGAGTTCGGGGTGAGCAGTTCTTC.

This chain links TRBV27 with TRBJ2-7; the D gene is possibly TRBD1 (5 bases). The CDR3 totals 14 residues. Trimming took 5 bases from V and 6 from J, leaving 17 bases between them. From germline, CDR1 is MNHEY and CDR2 SMNVEV (reference sequence). In DNA, the CDR3 is TGTGCCAGCAGTACGAGACAGAGAACGGGCGAGCAGTACTTC. Translating gives CASSTRQRTGEQYF.

The chain combines TRBV24-1 with TRBJ1-2; 8 bases are shared with TRBD1. CDR1 is KGHDR, CDR2 SFDVKD, per germline. V was pared by 9 bases and J by 1 base, with 27 bases of the junction left unmatched. The CDR3 spans 21 residues. The CDR3 loop reads CATPGRVTRQGSNQRNYGYTF. DNA for the CDR3: TGTGCCACCCCGGGAAGGGTGACGCGACAGGGGTCGAATCAGCGTAACTATGGCTACACCTTC.

With respect to this clone: The same CDR3 can be traced to other DNA sequences in this sample. The gene calls are TRBV28 and TRBJ1-5; possible D gene TRBD1, 6 bases. Trimming left V 2 bases short and J 7 bases short, with 9 bases between. CDR1 and CDR2 from the germline V gene are MDHEN and SYDVKM. This CDR3 comprises 13 residues. CDR3 sequence (DNA): TGTGCCAGCAGTTTACAGGGGAGGCAGCCCCAGCATTTT. Translation: CASSLQGRQPQHF.

The chain couples TRBV6-5 to TRBJ2-7, with 9 bases identical to TRBD1. Germline V gene sequence: CDR1 MNHEY, CDR2 SVGAGI. V shed 7 bases, J shed 4 bases, and the junction held 8 bases outside the gene matches. CDR3 length equals 14 residues. CDR3 bases: TGTGCCAGCAAACGGGACAGGGAGGCATACGAGCAGTACTTC. Protein sequence: CASKRDREAYEQYF.

The chain combines TRBV5-4 with TRBJ1-2, with D uncertain. Trimming removed 3 bases at V and 5 bases at J, with 17 bases between. The CDR3 loop spans 15 amino acids. The V gene's germline CDR1 is SGHNT and CDR2 YYREEE (reference sequence). CDR3 DNA sequence: TGTGCCAGCAGCTCTTCGGACGGACTTGCTTATGGCTACACCTTC. It specifies CASSSSDGLAYGYTF.

CDR3 in amino acids: CASGFQNIQYF. In DNA form, the CDR3 reads TGTGCCAGCGGTTTTCAAAACATTCAGTACTTC. The chain uses TRBV6-2 or TRBV6-3 and TRBJ2-4; no firm D call. This CDR3 region has 11 residues. Germline CDR1 is MNHEY and CDR2 is SVGEGT. The V gene lost 8 bases and the J gene lost 5 bases, with 7 bases spanning the gap.

In this sample, this clone turned up a few times. V and J are TRBV14 and TRBJ1-6; 10 bases match TRBD1. J gave up 10 bases and V 4 bases, and 1 base lay outside the gene matches. This CDR3 contains 13 residues. Germline CDR1 SGHDN, CDR2 FVKESK. CDR3 in DNA: TGTGCCAGCAGCCGGGACAGGGGATCACCCCTCCACTTT. This sequence encodes CASSRDRGSPLHF.

The J gene is TRBJ1-6, the V gene TRBV5-6; D might be TRBD1 (6 bases). The V end was cut by 6 bases, the J end by 7 bases, with 14 bases between. CDR1 and CDR2 (germline): SGHDT, YYEEEE. The CDR3 has 14 amino acids. The CDR3 protein is CASNTGTPNSPLHF. The CDR3 DNA follows: TGTGCCAGCAACACCGGGACACCGAATTCACCCCTCCACTTT.

The genes are TRBV10-2 and TRBJ1-1; D may be TRBD1 (6 bases). Germline V CDR1 and CDR2: WSHSY, SAAADI. The ends were cut back, 4 bases at V and 1 base at J, with 7 bases in the middle. The CDR3 totals 13 residues. This CDR3 is CASSGTANTEAFF. The CDR3 DNA reads TGCGCCAGCAGTGGGACAGCGAACACTGAAGCTTTCTTT.

The rearrangement uses TRBV12-3 or TRBV12-4 and TRBJ2-7; tentatively, D is TRBD2 (6 bases). CDR3 size: 13 residues. The germline V and J ends were trimmed by 6 bases and 0 bases, with 9 bases remaining between them. The CDR3 sequence is CASSRDFSYEQYF. As DNA, the CDR3 is TGTGCCAGCAGCCGGGACTTCTCCTACGAGCAGTACTTC.

This clone was counted a single time. The chain recombines TRBV6-2 or TRBV6-3 with TRBJ2-7, with D unresolved. Per the germline V gene, CDR1 is MNHEY and CDR2 is SVGEGT. The CDR3 consists of 14 residues. V was shortened by 0 bases and J by 3 bases, with 9 bases between the two germline ends. The CDR3 DNA reads as TGTGCCAGCAGTTACTCGTTTGGCAGCTACGAGCAGTACTTC. This gives the protein CASSYSFGSYEQYF.

The V call is TRBV7-9, the J call TRBJ2-1; TRBD2 agrees at 9 bases. Germline CDR1 and CDR2: SEHNR and FQNEAQ (reference sequence). CDR3 length: 17 amino acids. V lost 5 bases and J lost 8; bases outside the gene matches: 16. The CDR3 loop reads CASSKGILAGNWDEQFF. Written as DNA, the CDR3 is TGTGCCAGCAGCAAAGGCATTCTAGCGGGGAATTGGGATGAGCAGTTCTTC.